These 11 T cell receptor beta chains originate from one sample sequenced in a study of blood T cell repertoires in COVID-19. Data came from immunoSEQ multiplex PCR; TCRdb stores just in-frame clones and leaves some out. Of 150,000 to 190,000 clones listed, 80% to 90% are singletons. Sequencing was performed on peripheral blood. The receptor set was obtained from a woman aged 55-70 years with COVID-19, enrolled during active disease.

The chain joins TRBV9 to TRBJ1-1; the D is unclear. The CDR3 extends over 14 amino acids. The germline gives CDR1 SGDLS, CDR2 YYNGEE. V gave up 0 bases and J gave up 2 bases, with 8 bases separating them. CDR3 bases: TGTGCCAGCAGCGTAGGAGAAAAAAACACTGAAGCTTTCTTT. Translated: CASSVGEKNTEAFF.

CDR3 sequence reads: CASSLQYNSPLHF. CDR3 nucleotide sequence: TGTGCCAGCAGCTTACAGTATAATTCACCCCTCCACTTT. This chain connects TRBV7-3 to TRBJ1-6; the D is unclear. Trimming pared 2 bases from V and 4 bases from J, leaving 3 bases between. The germline gives CDR1 SGHTA, CDR2 FQGTGA. The CDR3 has 13 residues.

The chain carries TRBV19 and TRBJ1-2; TRBD1 might be the D (6 bases). V dropped 4 bases and J dropped 4 bases, with 19 bases sitting between them. Per the germline V gene, CDR1 is LNHDA and CDR2 is SQIVND (reference sequence). The length of the CDR3 is 16 residues. CDR3 in DNA: TGTGCCAGTAGTACTACATCACAGGGATCTGCCTATGGCTACACCTTC. Its translation is CASSTTSQGSAYGYTF. Full variable domain (outside the CDR3, taken from reference TRBV19 and TRBJ1-2): DGGITQSPKYLFRKEGQNVTLSCEQNLNHDAMYWYRQDPGQGLRLIYYSQIVNDFQKGDIAEGYSVSREKKESFPLTVTSAQKNPTAFYLCASSTTSQGSAYGYTFGSGTRLTVV.

The chain's CDR3 is CASSLGPPRGDTEAFF. The CDR3 region has the DNA TGTGCCAGCAGCTTGGGGCCCCCCAGGGGGGACACTGAAGCTTTCTTT. This chain connects TRBV5-4 to TRBJ1-1; 7 bases agree with TRBD1. The germline V gene has CDR1 SGHNT and CDR2 YYREEE (reference sequence). The CDR3 consists of 16 residues. V dropped 0 bases and J dropped 3; count of bases not matched to a gene: 8.

This clone turned up a few times. The rearrangement joins TRBV27 to TRBJ2-6; D might be TRBD2 (5 bases). The CDR3 loop spans 16 amino acids. Trimming removed 3 bases at V and 0 bases at J, with 9 bases between. Germline CDR1 and CDR2: MNHEY and SMNVEV (reference sequence). CDR3 DNA: TGTGCCAGCAGTTTTTATCGGGGCTCTGGGGCCAACGTCCTGACTTTC. Its translation: CASSFYRGSGANVLTF.

The chain is built from TRBV2 and TRBJ1-2; possible D gene TRBD1, 5 bases. The CDR3 is made up of 14 amino acids. The germline gives CDR1 SNHLY, CDR2 FYNNEI. In nucleotides, the CDR3 is TGTGCTCCACGAGGCAGGGCACCAAAGGATGGCTACACCTTC. It yields the protein CAPRGRAPKDGYTF.

The chain uses TRBV5-1 and TRBJ2-7; TRBD2 is a possible D gene (5 bases). The CDR3 covers 14 residues. Germline loops: CDR1 SGHRS, CDR2 YFSETQ. Trimming shortened V by 0 bases and J by 4 bases, and 11 bases separated the two germline ends. Here the CDR3 reads CASSLGGSRYEQYF. The CDR3, as DNA: TGCGCCAGCAGCTTGGGTGGGAGTCGTTACGAGCAGTACTTC. Combining the CDR3 with reference TRBV5-1 and TRBJ2-7 gives the whole variable domain KAGVTQTPRYLIKTRGQQVTLSCSPISGHRSVSWYQQTPGQGLQFLFEYFSETQRNKGNFPGRFSGRQFSNSRSEMNVSTLELGDSALYLCASSLGGSRYEQYFGPGTRLTVT.

CDR3 in DNA: TGCAGTGCGCCGACAGTTCAGCCCCAGCATTTT. Protein: CSAPTVQPQHF. This chain links TRBV20-1 with TRBJ1-5, with D perhaps matching TRBD1 (5 bases). CDR1 and CDR2 from the germline V gene are DFQATT and SNEGSKA (reference sequence). The CDR3 has 11 amino acids. V lost 6 bases and J lost 6, with 9 bases in between.

Note on this clone: An end of the junction does not agree with germline; a read error may underlie this. The CDR3 nucleotides are TGTGCCTGGAGTCCCTCCCGACAGGGATTCATGTTTTTC. It codes for CAWSPSRQGFMFF. V is TRBV30 and J is TRBJ2-4; 7 nucleotides line up with TRBD1. There are 13 residues in the CDR3. Germline CDR1 reads GTSNPN; CDR2 reads SVGIG (reference sequence).

The CDR3 spells CASRPRPSGAGEDPGDNEQFF. DNA of the CDR3: TGTGCAAGTCGCCCAAGACCCTCTGGAGCGGGAGAGGATCCCGGCGACAATGAGCAGTTCTTC. The rearrangement links TRBV12-2 to TRBJ2-1; no DNA check was done on the table's D call, TRBD2. TRBV12-2 has pseudogene status. This CDR3 is built from 21 residues.

The rearrangement joins TRBV5-1 to TRBJ2-1; 7 nucleotides agree with TRBD1. Germline V lookup: CDR1 SGHRS, CDR2 YFSETQ. The CDR3 is made up of 13 amino acids. The ends lost 5 bases at V and 7 bases at J; junction bases unmatched: 6. The chain's CDR3 is CASSRGGGNEQFF. The CDR3 nucleotides are TGCGCCAGCAGTCGAGGGGGCGGGAATGAGCAGTTCTTC.